These 28 T cell receptor beta chains share one sample of origin, sequenced in a study of T cells in Graves' hyperthyroidism and ophthalmopathy. Amplification yielded TCR beta CDR3 regions, with RNA transcripts as the source. In the first-round RT-PCR of the TCR CDR3, the HTBI primer set was used. TCRdb analysed the multiplex PCR reads with MiXCR anew, one entry per CDR3 protein. In the table there are under 350,000 distinct CDR3 sequences, around 20% of which are singletons. Sequencing input: blood. The source is a woman between 45 and 65 years old with Graves' hyperthyroidism.

The genes are TRBV28 and TRBJ1-2; possibly TRBD1 for D (5 bases). V was clipped by 9 bases and J by 5 bases, with 16 bases between them. The CDR3 spans 13 residues. Germline V gene sequence: CDR1 MDHEN, CDR2 SYDVKM. The CDR3 DNA follows: TGTGCCAGTGGGCCTGGGGGGAATTATGGCTACACCTTC. This codes for CASGPGGNYGYTF.

The table lists this clonotype with a few counts. V usage is TRBV2 and J usage is TRBJ2-7; 11 bases map to TRBD2. CDR1 SNHLY and CDR2 FYNNEI come from the germline V gene. The CDR3 has 16 residues. V dropped 0 bases and J dropped 5; count of bases not matched to a gene: 6. Here the CDR3 DNA reads TGTGCCAGCAGTGAAGCGCGGGCTAGCGGGAGGCACGAGCAGTACTTC. This codes for CASSEARASGRHEQYF.

This clonotype occurred many times. The rearrangement links TRBV12-5 to TRBJ2-3; TRBD2 might be the D (5 bases). Per the germline V gene, CDR1 is LGHNT and CDR2 is FRNRAP. Trimming left V 6 bases short and J 6 bases short, with 22 bases between. CDR3 length: 16 residues. In nucleotides, the CDR3 is TGTGCTAGTGGGGACTCGGGGTGGAGCAATGGCGATACGCAGTATTTT. Amino acid sequence: CASGDSGWSNGDTQYF.

This clonotype was counted at least ten times. The V call is TRBV7-9, the J call TRBJ2-1; D might be TRBD1 (6 bases). Per germline, CDR1 SEHNR and CDR2 FQNEAQ (reference sequence). V gave up 5 bases and J gave up 4 bases, with 15 bases separating them. The CDR3 totals 15 residues. The CDR3 spells CASSGSQGSYNEQFF. The CDR3 DNA follows: TGTGCCAGCAGCGGCTCACAGGGCTCTTACAATGAGCAGTTCTTC. The full variable domain, completed using reference TRBV7-9 and TRBJ2-1, is DTGVSQNPRHKITKRGQNVTFRCDPISEHNRLYWYRQTLGQGPEFLTYFQNEAQLEKSRLLSDRFSAERPKGSFSTLEIQRTEQGDSAMYLCASSGSQGSYNEQFFGPGTRLTVL.

The gene calls are TRBV28 and TRBJ1-6, with D maybe TRBD1 (5 bases). This CDR3 is built from 14 residues. Germline V gives CDR1 MDHEN, CDR2 SYDVKM. Between the trimmed V and J ends, which lost 6 bases and 8 bases, there was a span of 14 bases. The CDR3 nucleotides read TGTGCCAGCAGGCACAGGAAGTCCGATTCACCCCTCCACTTT. Translation gives CASRHRKSDSPLHF.

This clonotype was observed a handful of times. The rearrangement links TRBV27 to TRBJ2-7, with unresolved D. This CDR3 contains 15 residues. The germline CDR1 and CDR2 sequences are MNHEY and SMNVEV (reference sequence). V was pared by 2 bases and J by 3 bases, with 14 bases between. The chain's CDR3 is CASSLKLKLGYEQYF. The CDR3 DNA reads as TGTGCCAGCAGTTTAAAACTGAAGTTGGGCTACGAGCAGTACTTC.

This chain connects TRBV29-1 to TRBJ2-5, with 7 positions matching TRBD2. Germline V lookup: CDR1 SQVTM, CDR2 ANQGSEA. V lost 4 bases and J lost 3; bases outside the gene matches: 5. There are 13 residues in the CDR3. CDR3 protein: CSVGPGLKETQYF. The CDR3, as DNA: TGCAGCGTTGGCCCGGGACTAAAAGAGACCCAGTACTTC.

The chain links TRBV5-1 to TRBJ1-2, with 7 bases aligning to TRBD1. V dropped 4 bases and J dropped 4; count of bases not matched to a gene: 7. This CDR3 has 14 residues. In germline, CDR1 is SGHRS, CDR2 YFSETQ. The CDR3 region has the DNA TGCGCCAGCAGCGGGGGAGGGGGCCTCTATGGCTACACCTTC. Translating gives CASSGGGGLYGYTF.

This clonotype was seen only a few times. V usage is TRBV19 and J usage is TRBJ2-3; 11 nucleotides line up with TRBD2. The CDR3 is 16 amino acids. Trimming removed 7 bases from V and 5 bases from J; junction bases left unmatched: 11. Per germline, CDR1 LNHDA and CDR2 SQIVND (reference sequence). The CDR3: CASTLGGLAVRDTQYF. DNA of the CDR3: TGTGCCAGTACCCTAGGGGGACTAGCGGTAAGAGATACGCAGTATTTT.

This chain joins TRBV12-3 or TRBV12-4 and TRBJ1-6; TRBD1 is a possible D gene (6 bases). The CDR3 has 15 residues. The V and J ends lost 5 bases and 9 bases respectively, with 17 bases between them. This CDR3 reads CASSQGSGYRSPLHF. CDR3 nucleotides: TGTGCCAGCAGTCAGGGGTCAGGGTACCGTTCACCCCTCCACTTT.

The chain uses TRBV30 and TRBJ2-7, with TRBD1 as a possible D gene (6 bases). V was clipped by 5 bases and J by 1 base, with 9 bases between them. The CDR3 totals 12 residues. Germline V gives CDR1 GTSNPN, CDR2 SVGIG (reference sequence). DNA of the CDR3: TGTGCCTGGGCCGGGACATCCTACGAGCAGTACTTC. Its translation: CAWAGTSYEQYF. Full variable domain (outside the CDR3, taken from reference TRBV30 and TRBJ2-7): SQTIHQWPATLVQPVGSPLSLECTVEGTSNPNLYWYRQAAGRGLQLLFYSVGIGQISSEVPQNLSASRPQDRQFILSSKKLLLSDSGFYLCAWAGTSYEQYFGPGTRLTVT.

In this sample, this clonotype turned up many times. V gene TRBV28 combines with J gene TRBJ1-6; D call uncertain. Germline V CDR1 and CDR2: MDHEN, SYDVKM. The V end was cut by 3 bases, the J end by 4 bases, with 19 bases between. The CDR3 loop spans 18 amino acids. The CDR3 region is CASSFLPHGRDYNSPLHF. CDR3 coding DNA: TGTGCCAGCAGTTTTCTGCCGCACGGGAGAGATTATAATTCACCCCTCCACTTT.

This clonotype has just a few counts. The chain is built from TRBV13 and TRBJ2-7, with 9 bases lining up with TRBD2. CDR3 size: 17 residues. CDR1 is PRHDT, CDR2 FYEKMQ, per germline (reference sequence). V shed 2 bases and J 5 bases; nucleotides not matched to a gene: 13. The CDR3: CASSLRERLAGLDEQYF. CDR3 nucleotide sequence: TGTGCCAGCAGCTTACGAGAAAGGCTAGCGGGACTTGACGAGCAGTACTTC.

This sequence joins TRBV13 and TRBJ2-7; 14 positions match TRBD2. The CDR3 length is 17 residues. CDR1 PRHDT and CDR2 FYEKMQ come from the germline V gene (reference sequence). Trimming took 3 bases from V and 3 from J; bases not matched to a gene: 7. The CDR3 is CASSLTGTSGSRYEQYF. CDR3 nucleotide sequence: TGTGCCAGCAGCTTGACCGGGACTAGCGGGAGTCGCTACGAGCAGTACTTC.

The table lists this clonotype with many counts. The gene calls are TRBV2 and TRBJ2-3; D gene ambiguous. The CDR3 covers 14 residues. V lost 6 bases and J lost 0, with 10 bases in between. The germline gives CDR1 SNHLY, CDR2 FYNNEI. The CDR3 sequence: CASSVGSSTDTQYF. CDR3 bases: TGTGCCAGCAGCGTAGGCTCTAGCACAGATACGCAGTATTTT.

This clonotype was seen many times. The chain uses TRBV12-3 or TRBV12-4 and TRBJ2-2; no clear D gene. The CDR3 has 14 residues. V was pared by 8 bases and J by 1 base, with 11 bases between. The CDR3, as DNA: TGTGCCAGCTCAGCCCAAGGGAACACCGGGGAGCTGTTTTTT. It specifies CASSAQGNTGELFF.

There are many counts of this clonotype. The rearrangement joins TRBV5-1 to TRBJ2-2; D is undetermined. The germline CDR1 and CDR2 sequences are SGHRS and YFSETQ. The V end lost 1 base, the J end lost 3 bases, and 4 bases lay between the germline ends. The CDR3 has 13 amino acids. CDR3 DNA: TGCGCCAGCAGCTTGTCAGACACCGGGGAGCTGTTTTTT. Translated: CASSLSDTGELFF. The variable domain in full, completed from reference TRBV5-1 and TRBJ2-2, reads KAGVTQTPRYLIKTRGQQVTLSCSPISGHRSVSWYQQTPGQGLQFLFEYFSETQRNKGNFPGRFSGRQFSNSRSEMNVSTLELGDSALYLCASSLSDTGELFFGEGSRLTVL.

This clonotype appeared many times. V and J are TRBV11-2 and TRBJ1-2; the match to TRBD1 covers 7 bases. The CDR3 is made up of 14 amino acids. After removal of 0 bases from V and 8 bases from J, the junction contained 6 bases not matched to a gene. Looked up from germline, CDR1 is SGHAT and CDR2 is FQNNGV. The DNA for the CDR3 is TGTGCCAGCAGCTTAGAACTCAGGGGGTCGGGCTACACCTTC. This sequence encodes CASSLELRGSGYTF.

There are many counts of this clonotype. This rearrangement joins TRBV20-1 to TRBJ2-7; D uncertain. The length of the CDR3 is 13 residues. The germline gives CDR1 DFQATT, CDR2 SNEGSKA (reference sequence). Trimming left V 2 bases short and J 0 bases short, with 8 bases between. In DNA, the CDR3 is TGCAGTGCTAGACAGTCCAGCTCCTACGAGCAGTACTTC. This codes for CSARQSSSYEQYF.

This clonotype came up many times. V usage is TRBV5-1 and J usage is TRBJ2-7, with 8 bases that match TRBD1. After removal of 5 bases from V and 0 bases from J, the junction contained 7 bases not matched to a gene. Germline V gene lookup returns CDR1 SGHRS and CDR2 YFSETQ. The CDR3 is 15 residues long. The CDR3 is CASRSRDRNSYEQYF. The DNA for the CDR3 is TGCGCCAGCAGAAGCCGGGACAGGAACTCCTACGAGCAGTACTTC.

There are many counts of this clonotype. The rearrangement joins TRBV18 to TRBJ1-5; 7 bases map to TRBD1. V lost 4 bases to trimming and J lost 5 bases; unmatched junction nucleotides: 5. The germline V gene encodes CDR1 KGHSH and CDR2 LQKENI. The CDR3 contains 14 residues. CDR3 amino acids: CASSQQGRYQPQHF. CDR3 DNA sequence: TGTGCCAGCTCACAACAGGGGAGGTATCAGCCCCAGCATTTT.

This clonotype was found many times. This chain uses TRBV3-1 with TRBJ2-3, with 10 positions matching TRBD2. In germline, CDR1 is LGHDT, CDR2 YNNKEL (reference sequence). After removal of 1 base from V and 6 bases from J, the junction contained 7 bases not matched to a gene. The CDR3 length is 16 residues. This chain's CDR3 is CASSQGLAGVQDTQYF. DNA for the CDR3: TGTGCCAGCAGCCAAGGCCTAGCGGGGGTTCAGGATACGCAGTATTTT.

There are many counts of this clonotype. The chain links TRBV18 to TRBJ1-3, with unresolved D. CDR3 size: 14 residues. Germline values: CDR1 KGHSH, CDR2 LQKENI. The V and J ends lost 3 bases and 0 bases respectively, with 6 bases between them. For the CDR3, the DNA is TGTGCCAGCTCACCCGCTTACTCTGGAAACACCATATATTTT. Encoded protein: CASSPAYSGNTIYF. Full variable domain (remainder filled in from reference TRBV18 and TRBJ1-3): NAGVMQNPRHLVRRRGQEARLRCSPMKGHSHVYWYRQLPEEGLKFMVYLQKENIIDESGMPKERFSAEFPKEGPSILRIQQVVRGDSAAYFCASSPAYSGNTIYFGEGSWLTVV.

At least ten counts were recorded for this clonotype. The chain recombines TRBV5-1 with TRBJ2-1; tentatively, D is TRBD2 (6 bases). The CDR3 loop spans 14 amino acids. CDR1 SGHRS and CDR2 YFSETQ come from the germline V gene. The V end was cut by 0 bases, the J end by 9 bases, with 13 bases between. In DNA, the CDR3 is TGCGCCAGCAGCTTGGATTGGGGGGTTGTTGAGCAGTTCTTC. Translation: CASSLDWGVVEQFF.

V usage is TRBV12-5 and J usage is TRBJ1-1, with TRBD1 identical over 7 bases. CDR3 length: 14 amino acids. V was pared by 6 bases and J by 5 bases, with 9 bases of the junction left unmatched. Germline values: CDR1 LGHNT, CDR2 FRNRAP. The chain's CDR3 is CASGGGGKGTEAFF. The CDR3, as DNA: TGTGCTAGTGGCGGAGGGGGCAAGGGAACTGAAGCTTTCTTT.

The CDR3 sequence is CSASGVRSSLGNTIYF. The DNA for the CDR3 is TGCAGTGCCTCAGGGGTGCGGTCCTCTCTAGGGAACACCATATATTTT. The rearrangement joins TRBV20-1 to TRBJ1-3; D might be TRBD1 (6 bases). In germline, CDR1 is DFQATT, CDR2 SNEGSKA (reference sequence). The CDR3 has 16 amino acids. V was pared by 6 bases and J by 7 bases, with 25 bases between.

This clonotype came up many times. The CDR3 sequence: CASSLLLGPSTDTQYF. CDR3 DNA: TGTGCCAGCAGCTTACTCCTTGGGCCCAGCACAGATACGCAGTATTTT. V gene TRBV7-6 combines with J gene TRBJ2-3, with D unresolved. This CDR3 region has 16 residues. Trimming stripped 2 bases from V and 0 bases from J, with 12 bases between. Germline CDR1 is SGHVS and CDR2 is FNYEAQ.

At least ten counts were recorded for this clonotype. The chain links TRBV20-1 to TRBJ1-1; no firm D call. Looked up from germline, CDR1 is DFQATT and CDR2 is SNEGSKA (reference sequence). Trimming stripped 0 bases from V and 1 base from J, with 3 bases between. The CDR3 runs to 12 residues. The CDR3, as DNA: TGCAGTGCTAGAGACGGGAACACTGAAGCTTTCTTT. This sequence encodes CSARDGNTEAFF.